This entry describes one TCR beta chain. Clones were read by immunoSEQ multiplex PCR, and TCRdb kept only the in-frame ones, dropping some. The repertoire holds 1.5 million to 2.5 million clones, 85% to 95% seen once, with under 1.5% in the top ten. This specimen comes from a study of shared clonotypes between healthy human individuals. The V gene lost 0 bases and the J gene lost 8 bases, with 20 bases spanning the gap. This CDR3 has 17 amino acids. Germline V CDR1 and CDR2: LGHNA, YSLEER. Naive CD8 cells comprised CD45RO-negative, CCR7-positively selected cells, excluding terminally differentiated effector memory CD45RA+ cells.

The rearrangement joins TRBV4-3 to TRBJ2-1; tentative D call: TRBD1 (5 bases). Sequences were obtained from naive CD8+ T cells sorted from blood. The sequence came from a man aged 18-30 years in good health. The CDR3 DNA follows: TGCGCCAGCAGCCAAGAGAGTAGCAGGGTGGCTTATGATGAGCAGTTCTTC. Its protein product is CASSQESSRVAYDEQFF.